Shown below are 12 T cell receptor beta chains from a single sample sequenced in a study of blood T cell repertoires in COVID-19. The method was immunoSEQ multiplex PCR; TCRdb's version includes in-frame clones alone and lacks a portion of them. Of hundreds of thousands of clones in the sample, more than 75% were seen once. Sequencing was done on a sample of PBMCs or T cells enriched from blood (not recorded which). These receptors all stem from a man aged 25 to 45 with acute COVID-19.

In this sample, this clone turned up a few times. Other nucleotide sequences from this sample produce the same CDR3. The chain links TRBV27 to TRBJ1-5; the D is unclear. The CDR3 runs to 13 residues. Germline V CDR1 and CDR2: MNHEY, SMNVEV (reference sequence). The V end was cut by 8 bases, the J end by 0 bases, with 8 bases between. CDR3 nucleotides: TGTGCCAGCTCTCGTAATAGCAATCAGCCCCAGCATTTT. This codes for CASSRNSNQPQHF.

This rearrangement joins TRBV7-6 to TRBJ2-3, with 10 bases lining up with TRBD2. Germline loops: CDR1 SGHVS, CDR2 FNYEAQ. Trimming removed 4 bases from V and 0 bases from J; junction bases left unmatched: 22. This CDR3 is built from 22 residues. The CDR3 DNA follows: TGTGCCAGCAGCTCCGACCCCTGGGCTAGCGGGGGAGCTGGTACTAGCACAGATACGCAGTATTTT. Residues: CASSSDPWASGGAGTSTDTQYF.

The rearrangement uses TRBV5-1 and TRBJ1-4; D remains ambiguous. From germline, CDR1 is SGHRS and CDR2 YFSETQ. V dropped 0 bases and J dropped 8 bases, with 20 bases sitting between them. The CDR3 covers 17 residues. This chain's CDR3 is CASSLDVGRNRGEKLFF. The CDR3 DNA reads TGCGCCAGCAGCTTGGACGTGGGGAGGAATCGAGGGGAAAAACTGTTTTTT.

This chain joins TRBV4-1 and TRBJ2-1; 10 bases map to TRBD2. The CDR3 spans 16 residues. Germline V gene sequence: CDR1 MGHRA, CDR2 YSYEKL. Germline trimming cut 4 bases from V and 3 bases from J; bases unmatched to any gene: 6. The CDR3 is CASSLGGTSVYNEQFF. In DNA form, the CDR3 reads TGCGCCAGCAGCCTAGGGGGGACTAGCGTCTACAATGAGCAGTTCTTC.

This sequence joins TRBV7-9 and TRBJ1-2; 7 positions match TRBD1. After removal of 6 bases from V and 4 bases from J, the junction contained 11 bases not matched to a gene. CDR1 is SEHNR and CDR2 is FQNEAQ in the germline V gene (reference sequence). The CDR3 is 15 amino acids. Here the CDR3 reads CASRVGTAGGYGYTF. CDR3 bases: TGTGCCAGCAGGGTCGGGACAGCGGGTGGCTATGGCTACACCTTC.

The chain is built from TRBV24-1 and TRBJ2-5, with TRBD1 matching over 10 bases. Germline V CDR1 and CDR2: KGHDR, SFDVKD. Trimming took 6 bases from V and 3 from J; bases not matched to a gene: 6. The CDR3 length is 15 residues. CDR3 nucleotide sequence: TGTGCCACCAGTACCCCGGGACAGGGGAAAGAGACCCAGTACTTC. It codes for CATSTPGQGKETQYF.

The rearrangement uses TRBV27 and TRBJ1-2; 7 bases map to TRBD1. V lost 3 bases, J lost 8 bases, and 6 bases stayed unmatched. The CDR3 is made up of 13 amino acids. The V gene's germline CDR1 is MNHEY and CDR2 SMNVEV (reference sequence). The CDR3 loop reads CASSLRRGPGYTF. CDR3 in DNA: TGTGCCAGCAGTTTGCGGAGGGGGCCAGGCTACACCTTC.

This clone was observed a few times. V gene TRBV11-3 combines with J gene TRBJ2-2, with TRBD1 matching over 8 bases. V lost 4 bases, J lost 1 base, and 5 bases stayed unmatched. The germline V gene encodes CDR1 SGHNT and CDR2 YENEEA. The CDR3 has 16 amino acids. CDR3 in DNA: TGTGCCAGCAGCTCCTTTACAGGGGGGAACACCGGGGAGCTGTTTTTT. Protein sequence: CASSSFTGGNTGELFF.

The V and J genes are TRBV21-1 and TRBJ1-2. TRBV21-1 is a listed pseudogene. The CDR3 contains 18 residues. The CDR3 DNA reads as TGTGCCAGCAGCAAAGCGCGGCGGAAGCCGGTAGTCAACTATGGCTACACCTTC. Protein: CASSKARRKPVVNYGYTF.

The rearrangement joins TRBV18 to TRBJ1-3; no clear D. This CDR3 is 16 amino acids long. V was pared by 3 bases and J by 3 bases, with 15 bases between. Germline assignment: CDR1 KGHSH and CDR2 LQKENI. CDR3: CASSPLPAGGGNTIYF. For the CDR3, the DNA is TGTGCCAGCTCACCTCTTCCGGCCGGAGGTGGAAACACCATATATTTT.

The chain has TRBV30 and TRBJ1-6, with 10 bases matching TRBD1. The CDR3 extends over 15 amino acids. J gave up 9 bases and V 0 bases, and 5 bases lay outside the gene matches. Germline-derived CDR1 and CDR2 are GTSNPN and SVGIG (reference sequence). The CDR3 DNA reads TGTGCCTGGAGTGTCGGGGACAGGGGATCTTCACCCCTCCACTTT. Its translation: CAWSVGDRGSSPLHF.

Details on this clone: Germline and junction disagree at one end, which may indicate a read error. CDR3 residues: CASSQGVGAEVHRDF. The CDR3, as DNA: TGTGCCAGCAGCCAAGGAGTAGGCGCAGAAGTACACAGGGATTTT. V usage is TRBV14 and J usage is TRBJ2-3; possibly TRBD1 for D (6 bases). This CDR3 region has 15 residues. Looked up from germline, CDR1 is SGHDN and CDR2 is FVKESK.